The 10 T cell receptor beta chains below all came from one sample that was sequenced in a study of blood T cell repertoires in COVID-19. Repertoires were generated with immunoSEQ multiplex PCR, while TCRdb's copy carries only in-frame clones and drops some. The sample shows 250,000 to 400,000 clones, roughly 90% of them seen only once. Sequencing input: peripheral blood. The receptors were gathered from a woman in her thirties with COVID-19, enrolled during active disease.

The DNA for the CDR3 is TGCGCCAGCAGCTTGCCGGGCGGGGACTATGGCTACACCTTC. Amino acid sequence: CASSLPGGDYGYTF. The chain carries TRBV5-1 and TRBJ1-2; no reliable D call. V dropped 1 base and J dropped 3 bases, with 10 bases sitting between them. CDR1 and CDR2 (germline): SGHRS, YFSETQ. The CDR3 is 14 amino acids.

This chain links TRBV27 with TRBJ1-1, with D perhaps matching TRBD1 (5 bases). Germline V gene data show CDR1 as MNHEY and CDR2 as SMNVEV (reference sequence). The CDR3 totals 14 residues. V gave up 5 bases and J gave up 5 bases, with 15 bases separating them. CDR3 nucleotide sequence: TGTGCCAGCAGTCTATTACAGGAGGGGACTGAAGCTTTCTTT. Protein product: CASSLLQEGTEAFF.

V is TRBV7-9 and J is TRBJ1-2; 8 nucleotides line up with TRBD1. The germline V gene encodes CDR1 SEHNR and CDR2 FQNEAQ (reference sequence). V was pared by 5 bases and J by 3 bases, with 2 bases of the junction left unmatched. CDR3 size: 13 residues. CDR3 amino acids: CASSKDRDYGYTF. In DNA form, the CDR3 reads TGTGCCAGCAGCAAGGACAGGGACTATGGCTACACCTTC. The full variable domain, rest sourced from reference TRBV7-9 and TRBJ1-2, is DTGVSQNPRHKITKRGQNVTFRCDPISEHNRLYWYRQTLGQGPEFLTYFQNEAQLEKSRLLSDRFSAERPKGSFSTLEIQRTEQGDSAMYLCASSKDRDYGYTFGSGTRLTVV.

The CDR3 reads CASSLVMSSGRGDTQYF. CDR3 DNA: TGTGCCAGCAGCTTGGTTATGAGTAGCGGGAGGGGGGATACGCAGTATTTT. This chain links TRBV5-4 with TRBJ2-3; 11 bases align to TRBD2. V shed 0 bases and J 6 bases; nucleotides not matched to a gene: 9. This CDR3 is built from 17 residues. Germline CDR1 is SGHNT and CDR2 is YYREEE (reference sequence).

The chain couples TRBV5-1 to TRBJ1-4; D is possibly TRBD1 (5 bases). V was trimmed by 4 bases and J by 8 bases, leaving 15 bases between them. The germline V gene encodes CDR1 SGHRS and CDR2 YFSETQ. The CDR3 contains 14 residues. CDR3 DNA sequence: TGCGCCAGCAGCCCAGGGAACCTTGGAGAAAAACTGTTTTTT. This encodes CASSPGNLGEKLFF. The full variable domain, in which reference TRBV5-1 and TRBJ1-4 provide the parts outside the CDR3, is KAGVTQTPRYLIKTRGQQVTLSCSPISGHRSVSWYQQTPGQGLQFLFEYFSETQRNKGNFPGRFSGRQFSNSRSEMNVSTLELGDSALYLCASSPGNLGEKLFFGSGTQLSVL.

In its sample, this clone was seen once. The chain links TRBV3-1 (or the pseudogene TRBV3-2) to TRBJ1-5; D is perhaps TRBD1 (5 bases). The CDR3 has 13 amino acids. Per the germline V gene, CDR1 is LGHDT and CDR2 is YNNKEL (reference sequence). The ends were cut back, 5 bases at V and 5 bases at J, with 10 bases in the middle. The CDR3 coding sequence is TGTGCCAGCAGCTACGGGGGGGATCAGCCCCAGCATTTT. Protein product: CASSYGGDQPQHF.

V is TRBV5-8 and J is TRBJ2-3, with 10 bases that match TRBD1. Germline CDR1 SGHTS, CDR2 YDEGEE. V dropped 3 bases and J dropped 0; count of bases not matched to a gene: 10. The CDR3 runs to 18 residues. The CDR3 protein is CASSSGQGGRSSTDTQYF. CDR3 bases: TGTGCCAGCAGCTCTGGACAGGGGGGAAGATCTAGCACAGATACGCAGTATTTT.

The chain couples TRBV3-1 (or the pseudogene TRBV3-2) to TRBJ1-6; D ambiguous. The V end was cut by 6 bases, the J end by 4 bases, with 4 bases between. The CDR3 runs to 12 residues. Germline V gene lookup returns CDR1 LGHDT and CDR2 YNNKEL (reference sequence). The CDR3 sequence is CASRTYNSPLHF. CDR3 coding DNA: TGTGCCAGCAGAACTTATAATTCACCCCTCCACTTT.

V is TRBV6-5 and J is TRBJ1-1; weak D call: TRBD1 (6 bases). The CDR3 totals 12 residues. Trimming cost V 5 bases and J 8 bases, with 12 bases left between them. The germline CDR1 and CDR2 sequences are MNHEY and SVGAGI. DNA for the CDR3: TGTGCCAGCAGTCGACAGGCACAGGAAGCTTTCTTT. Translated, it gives CASSRQAQEAFF.

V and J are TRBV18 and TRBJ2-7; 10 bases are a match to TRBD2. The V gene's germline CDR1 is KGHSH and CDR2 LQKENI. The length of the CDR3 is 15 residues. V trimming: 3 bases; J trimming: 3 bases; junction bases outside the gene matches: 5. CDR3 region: CASSPPGLANYEQYF. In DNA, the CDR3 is TGTGCCAGCTCACCTCCGGGACTAGCGAACTACGAGCAGTACTTC.